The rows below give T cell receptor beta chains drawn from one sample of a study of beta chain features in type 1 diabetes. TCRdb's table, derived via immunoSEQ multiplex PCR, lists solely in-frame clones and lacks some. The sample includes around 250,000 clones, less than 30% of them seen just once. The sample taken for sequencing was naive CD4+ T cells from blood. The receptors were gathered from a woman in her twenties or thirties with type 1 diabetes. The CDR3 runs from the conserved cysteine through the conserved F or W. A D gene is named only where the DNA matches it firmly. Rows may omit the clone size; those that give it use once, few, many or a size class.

CDR3 DNA: TGTGCCAGCAGCTCAACCGGGACTAGCCAGAGCTCCTACAATGAGCAGTTCTTC
CDR3 protein: CASSSTGTSQSSYNEQFF
clone size: NA
D gene: TRBD2
V gene: TRBV11-2
J gene: TRBJ2-1

CDR3 DNA: TGTGCCAGCTCACCAGGGACTAGCGGGGGTGTTGAGCAGTTCTTC
CDR3 protein: CASSPGTSGGVEQFF
clone size: few
D gene: TRBD2
V gene: TRBV18
J gene: TRBJ2-1

CDR3 DNA: TGCAGCGCCGAGAAATATGGGTTCTTC
CDR3 protein: CSAEKYGFF
clone size: few
D gene: NA
V gene: TRBV29-1
J gene: TRBJ2-1

CDR3 DNA: TGTGCCAGCAGCTCCAGCCGGGACTACGACAATGAGCAGTTCTTC
CDR3 protein: CASSSSRDYDNEQFF
clone size: few
D gene: TRBD2
V gene: TRBV7-2
J gene: TRBJ2-1

CDR3 DNA: TGTGCCAGCAGTTTGCAGGGGGGAAGGATAGATACGCAGTATTTT
CDR3 protein: CASSLQGGRIDTQYF
clone size: NA
D gene: NA
V gene: TRBV28
J gene: TRBJ2-3

CDR3 DNA: TGTGCCAGTAGTCCCCGCCCACGGGAGAGGTACAATGAGCAGTTCTTC
CDR3 protein: CASSPRPRERYNEQFF
clone size: few
D gene: NA
V gene: TRBV19
J gene: TRBJ2-1

CDR3 DNA: TGTGCCAGCAGCTTGGTCGACAATGAGCAGTTCTTC
CDR3 protein: CASSLVDNEQFF
clone size: few
D gene: NA
V gene: TRBV5-4
J gene: TRBJ2-1

CDR3 DNA: TGTGCCAGCAGCCCTATCTATGAGCAGTTCTTC
CDR3 protein: CASSPIYEQFF
clone size: NA
D gene: NA
V gene: TRBV2
J gene: TRBJ2-1

CDR3 DNA: TGTGCCAGTAGTATAGAAAGGACAGAACAGTTCTTC
CDR3 protein: CASSIERTEQFF
clone size: few
D gene: NA
V gene: TRBV19
J gene: TRBJ2-1

CDR3 DNA: TGTGCCAGCAGCGCGACTAGCGGGAATCTCAATGAGCAGTTCTTC
CDR3 protein: CASSATSGNLNEQFF
clone size: NA
D gene: TRBD2
V gene: TRBV9
J gene: TRBJ2-1

CDR3 DNA: TGTGCCTGGAGCGCAGGACTAGCGGGTAGCACAGATACGCAGTATTTT
CDR3 protein: CAWSAGLAGSTDTQYF
clone size: NA
D gene: TRBD2
V gene: TRBV30
J gene: TRBJ2-3

CDR3 DNA: TGTGCCTGGAGTGTACTAAATGAGCAGTTCTTC
CDR3 protein: CAWSVLNEQFF
clone size: NA
D gene: NA
V gene: TRBV30
J gene: TRBJ2-1

CDR3 DNA: TGCAGCGTCACGGGAGGGGGCATCCCTGAAGCTTTCTTT
CDR3 protein: CSVTGGGIPEAFF
clone size: NA
D gene: TRBD1
V gene: TRBV29-1
J gene: TRBJ1-1

CDR3 DNA: TGTGCCATCAGTTCCCGCCGAGAAGAGACCCAGTACTTC
CDR3 protein: CAISSRREETQYF
clone size: few
D gene: NA
V gene: TRBV10-3
J gene: TRBJ2-5

CDR3 DNA: TGTGCCAGCACGCAGGTCATCAATCAGCCCCAGCATTTT
CDR3 protein: CASTQVINQPQHF
clone size: NA
D gene: NA
V gene: TRBV2
J gene: TRBJ1-5

CDR3 DNA: TGTGCCAGCAGTTTAAGGGGGACAGATACGCAGTATTTT
CDR3 protein: CASSLRGTDTQYF
clone size: few
D gene: NA
V gene: TRBV27
J gene: TRBJ2-3

CDR3 DNA: TGTGCCAGCAGCGTAACCCAGGGACAGGGGGAGACCCAGTACTTC
CDR3 protein: CASSVTQGQGETQYF
clone size: NA
D gene: TRBD1
V gene: TRBV9
J gene: TRBJ2-5

CDR3 DNA: TGTGCCTGGACGGGACAGGGGGTACTCACTGAAGCTTTCTTT
CDR3 protein: CAWTGQGVLTEAFF
clone size: NA
D gene: TRBD1
V gene: TRBV30
J gene: TRBJ1-1

CDR3 DNA: TGTGCCTGGACCGGGACAGGGGCCGAGCAGTACTTC
CDR3 protein: CAWTGTGAEQYF
clone size: few
D gene: TRBD1
V gene: TRBV30
J gene: TRBJ2-7

CDR3 DNA: TGCAGCGTTACAGGGATGGGGAGCTCCTACGAGCAGTACTTC
CDR3 protein: CSVTGMGSSYEQYF
clone size: few
D gene: NA
V gene: TRBV29-1
J gene: TRBJ2-7

CDR3 DNA: TGTGCCACCAGCCCCCGTTTGGGAGAGGAGACCCAGTACTTC
CDR3 protein: CATSPRLGEETQYF
clone size: NA
D gene: NA
V gene: TRBV15
J gene: TRBJ2-5

CDR3 DNA: TGTGCCTGGAGTGTAAAGTTCAGGGGCGATCAGCCCCAGCATTTT
CDR3 protein: CAWSVKFRGDQPQHF
clone size: NA
D gene: NA
V gene: TRBV30
J gene: TRBJ1-5

CDR3 DNA: TGTGCCTGGAGTCCGGTGGGGGGGTCGGACTATGGCTACACCTTC
CDR3 protein: CAWSPVGGSDYGYTF
clone size: few
D gene: NA
V gene: TRBV30
J gene: TRBJ1-2

CDR3 DNA: TGTGCCAGCAGCTTAGAGGGAGGAGGGACTGAAGCTTTCTTT
CDR3 protein: CASSLEGGGTEAFF
clone size: few
D gene: NA
V gene: TRBV7-9
J gene: TRBJ1-1

CDR3 DNA: TGTGCCTGGAGTGCAGGGGCTCTCTACGAGCAGTACTTC
CDR3 protein: CAWSAGALYEQYF
clone size: few
D gene: NA
V gene: TRBV30
J gene: TRBJ2-7

CDR3 DNA: TGTGCCAGCAGCCCATTACAGGGTGGCACCGGGGAGCTGTTTTTT
CDR3 protein: CASSPLQGGTGELFF
clone size: few
D gene: NA
V gene: TRBV7-2
J gene: TRBJ2-2

CDR3 DNA: TGTGCCAGCAGCTTAGCGCGTGCCTACTCAAACTATGGCTACACCTTC
CDR3 protein: CASSLARAYSNYGYTF
clone size: few
D gene: NA
V gene: TRBV7-9
J gene: TRBJ1-2

CDR3 DNA: TGTGCCTGGAGGAGGCGGGCCTACAATGAGCAGTTCTTC
CDR3 protein: CAWRRRAYNEQFF
clone size: NA
D gene: NA
V gene: TRBV30
J gene: TRBJ2-1

CDR3 DNA: TGTGCCAGCAGCGTAGGACAGGGGGCAACCATGGGTGGCTACACCTTC
CDR3 protein: CASSVGQGATMGGYTF
clone size: NA
D gene: TRBD1
V gene: TRBV9
J gene: TRBJ1-2

CDR3 DNA: TGTGCCTTACGGAAGACGTCGGCAGCGTATGGCTACACCTTC
CDR3 protein: CALRKTSAAYGYTF
clone size: few
D gene: NA
V gene: TRBV30
J gene: TRBJ1-2

CDR3 DNA: TGTGCCACCAGCAGACTAGCGGGAGGGACCAAGACCCAGTACTTC
CDR3 protein: CATSRLAGGTKTQYF
clone size: NA
D gene: TRBD2
V gene: TRBV15
J gene: TRBJ2-5

CDR3 DNA: TGTGCCAGCAGCTACAGGGGCCCCTATGGCTACACCTTC
CDR3 protein: CASSYRGPYGYTF
clone size: NA
D gene: TRBD1
V gene: TRBV28
J gene: TRBJ1-2

CDR3 DNA: TGCGCCAGCGCGACGGGGGGCCCCCAAGAGACCCAGTACTTC
CDR3 protein: CASATGGPQETQYF
clone size: few
D gene: NA
V gene: TRBV5-1
J gene: TRBJ2-5

CDR3 DNA: TGTGCCAGCTCACCTTTCGAGGGGGCTGACGAGCAGTACTTC
CDR3 protein: CASSPFEGADEQYF
clone size: few
D gene: TRBD1
V gene: TRBV18
J gene: TRBJ2-7

CDR3 DNA: TGTGCCAGCAGCGTAGAGTCTAGCTATGAGACCCAGTACTTC
CDR3 protein: CASSVESSYETQYF
clone size: NA
D gene: NA
V gene: TRBV9
J gene: TRBJ2-5